A single sample is the source of the 21 T cell receptor beta chains below, sequenced in a study of T-cell memory formation after mild COVID-19. Via MiXCR, TCRdb re-called the 5' RACE reads, giving one row per CDR3 protein. The sample lists about 470,000 distinct CDR3 sequences; 15% to 20% were seen once. The sample taken for sequencing was PBMCs or a T cell subset sorted from them (not recorded which). The receptors were sampled from an adult woman who had mild COVID-19 (a few samples of this study predate the infection). Cell type and time point are not known.

There are a few counts of this clonotype. V gene TRBV14 combines with J gene TRBJ1-2; D is undetermined. Trimming stripped 1 base from V and 3 bases from J, with 9 bases between. CDR3 length: 14 residues. CDR1 is SGHDN and CDR2 is FVKESK in the germline V gene. The CDR3 spells CASSQGVGYYGYTF. The CDR3 coding sequence is TGTGCCAGCAGCCAAGGTGTAGGGTACTATGGCTACACCTTC.

This clonotype was seen only a few times. This chain uses TRBV4-1 with TRBJ1-5, with a weak D call TRBD1 (5 bases). The CDR3 has 16 residues. Germline CDR1 is MGHRA and CDR2 is YSYEKL. V was trimmed by 3 bases and J by 0 bases, leaving 12 bases between them. The DNA for the CDR3 is TGCGCCAGCAGCCACGGGGAGACAGTTAGCAATCAGCCCCAGCATTTT. Its translation is CASSHGETVSNQPQHF.

This clonotype is labeled medium-sized. This chain links TRBV27 with TRBJ2-7; TRBD1 is a possible D gene (5 bases). The germline V gene has CDR1 MNHEY and CDR2 SMNVEV (reference sequence). The germline V and J ends were trimmed by 4 bases and 2 bases, with 12 bases remaining between them. The CDR3 consists of 14 residues. This chain's CDR3 is CASSWAGPTYEQYF. CDR3 DNA: TGTGCCAGCAGTTGGGCAGGGCCCACCTACGAGCAGTACTTC.

This clonotype was counted many times. The chain is built from TRBV6-5 and TRBJ2-7; D possibly corresponds to TRBD2 (6 bases). The ends were cut back, 8 bases at V and 0 bases at J, with 23 bases in the middle. Germline-derived CDR1 and CDR2 are MNHEY and SVGAGI. This CDR3 contains 17 residues. The CDR3 loop is CASHARYGGSHSYEQYF. The CDR3 DNA reads as TGTGCCAGCCATGCCAGATATGGAGGGAGTCACTCCTACGAGCAGTACTTC.

This clonotype was seen a handful of times. The chain has TRBV12-3 or TRBV12-4 and TRBJ2-7; D could derive from TRBD1 or TRBD2 (5 bases each). V was pared by 1 base and J by 5 bases, with 12 bases between. This CDR3 is built from 14 residues. Written as DNA, the CDR3 is TGTGCCAGCAGTTTAGACATCTTGGGACACGAGCAGTACTTC. Translating it yields CASSLDILGHEQYF.

This sequence joins TRBV28 and TRBJ2-1; TRBD1 is a possible D gene (6 bases). V was clipped by 2 bases and J by 14 bases, with 25 bases between them. The CDR3 covers 16 residues. Germline V gene sequence: CDR1 MDHEN, CDR2 SYDVKM. The CDR3 here is CASSLSAGVGRLGEFF. The CDR3 coding sequence is TGTGCCAGCAGTTTAAGTGCAGGGGTTGGAAGGCTGGGGGAGTTCTTC.

This clonotype has more than one count but fewer than ten. The rearrangement uses TRBV20-1 and TRBJ2-1, with D hard to call. The CDR3 totals 14 residues. Between the trimmed V and J ends, which lost 4 bases and 1 base, there was a span of 11 bases. Germline CDR1 and CDR2: DFQATT and SNEGSKA (reference sequence). The CDR3 nucleotides read TGCAGTGCTATCGAGGACGTATCCTACAATGAGCAGTTCTTC. Its protein product is CSAIEDVSYNEQFF.

V is TRBV2 and J is TRBJ2-7; 10 nucleotides agree with TRBD1. CDR1 is SNHLY and CDR2 is FYNNEI in the germline V gene. This CDR3 contains 14 residues. V lost 5 bases and J lost 6; bases outside the gene matches: 7. The CDR3 DNA follows: TGTGCCAGCAGTAAAGGGACAGGGGTAAGCGAGCAGTACTTC. This gives the protein CASSKGTGVSEQYF.

This clonotype appeared a few times. This chain links TRBV2 with TRBJ1-1; no firm D call. The CDR3 has 14 amino acids. V dropped 2 bases and J dropped 5 bases, with 12 bases sitting between them. CDR1 is SNHLY and CDR2 is FYNNEI in the germline V gene. Here the CDR3 reads CASSESIGRTEAFF. In nucleotides, the CDR3 is TGTGCCAGCAGTGAATCTATTGGCAGGACTGAAGCTTTCTTT.

The chain carries TRBV14 and TRBJ2-1; weak D call: TRBD1 (6 bases). CDR1 and CDR2 from the germline V gene are SGHDN and FVKESK. There are 12 residues in the CDR3. V was cut by 4 bases and J by 11 bases, with 12 bases left in between. CDR3 protein: CASSPVDRKQFF. In DNA, the CDR3 is TGTGCCAGCAGCCCCGTGGACAGAAAGCAGTTCTTC.

This clonotype was counted between two and nine times. The chain joins TRBV7-6 to TRBJ2-3; 8 nucleotides line up with TRBD1. The CDR3 runs 16 residues. Trimming took 4 bases from V and 1 from J; bases not matched to a gene: 7. Per germline, CDR1 SGHVS and CDR2 FNYEAQ. CDR3 region: CASSSHPGQGTDTQYF. DNA of the CDR3: TGTGCCAGCAGCTCACATCCGGGACAGGGCACAGATACGCAGTATTTT. The whole variable domain, remainder taken from reference TRBV7-6 and TRBJ2-3, is GAGVSQSPRYKVTKRGQDVALRCDPISGHVSLYWYRQALGQGPEFLTYFNYEAQQDKSGLPNDRFSAERPEGSISTLTIQRTEQRDSAMYRCASSSHPGQGTDTQYFGPGTRLTVL.

The V and J genes are TRBV30 and TRBJ2-1; TRBD2 might be the D (5 bases). Trimming pared 0 bases from V and 4 bases from J, leaving 13 bases between. This CDR3 is 15 amino acids long. From germline, CDR1 is GTSNPN and CDR2 SVGIG (reference sequence). CDR3 DNA sequence: TGTGCCTGGAGTGTAATGGACTTTACGTACAATGAGCAGTTCTTC. It yields the protein CAWSVMDFTYNEQFF. The variable domain in full, with the rest retrieved from reference TRBV30 and TRBJ2-1, is SQTIHQWPATLVQPVGSPLSLECTVEGTSNPNLYWYRQAAGRGLQLLFYSVGIGQISSEVPQNLSASRPQDRQFILSSKKLLLSDSGFYLCAWSVMDFTYNEQFFGPGTRLTVL.

This clonotype has a handful of counts. The V and J genes are TRBV2 and TRBJ1-2; TRBD1 matches at 12 bases. The germline CDR1 and CDR2 sequences are SNHLY and FYNNEI. V trimming: 10 bases; J trimming: 4 bases; junction bases outside the gene matches: 4. The CDR3 consists of 13 residues. Written as DNA, the CDR3 is TGTGCCACCGGGACAGGGGGCGGCTATGGCTACACCTTC. This gives the protein CATGTGGGYGYTF.

The genes are TRBV20-1 and TRBJ1-4; D not certain. The V gene lost 6 bases and the J gene lost 0 bases, with 8 bases spanning the gap. Germline values: CDR1 DFQATT, CDR2 SNEGSKA (reference sequence). The CDR3 has 13 residues. The CDR3 sequence is CSAELATNEKLFF. CDR3 DNA: TGCAGTGCCGAACTTGCAACTAATGAAAAACTGTTTTTT.

V usage is TRBV7-2 and J usage is TRBJ2-1; D is uncertain. Germline CDR1 is SGHTA and CDR2 is FQGNSA. The V end lost 5 bases, the J end lost 6 bases, and 20 bases lay between the germline ends. This CDR3 contains 16 residues. The chain's CDR3 is CASSPRLRVVSNEQFF. CDR3 DNA: TGTGCCAGCAGCCCCCGACTTCGAGTAGTGAGCAATGAGCAGTTCTTC.

This rearrangement joins TRBV6-4 to TRBJ2-2; the D is unclear. CDR3 size: 14 residues. Germline-derived CDR1 and CDR2 are MRHNA and SNTAGT. V gave up 3 bases and J gave up 5 bases, with 10 bases separating them. The CDR3 DNA reads TGTGCCAGCAGTGAAATGCGTTTTACCGGGGAGCTGTTTTTT. It codes for CASSEMRFTGELFF.

The rearrangement links TRBV5-1 to TRBJ2-3, with a tentative D call TRBD1 (6 bases). V was pared by 6 bases and J by 2 bases, with 16 bases between. Looked up from germline, CDR1 is SGHRS and CDR2 is YFSETQ. The CDR3 runs to 15 residues. CDR3 in DNA: TGCGCCAGCAAGCGGCAGGGGACCCCCACAGATACGCAGTATTTT. The encoded protein is CASKRQGTPTDTQYF.

V is TRBV29-1 and J is TRBJ2-3; 7 nucleotides line up with TRBD1. Germline CDR1 SQVTM, CDR2 ANQGSEA. The CDR3 runs to 13 residues. CDR3 sequence: CSQRGPSTDTQYF. The CDR3 nucleotides read TGCAGTCAGAGGGGGCCAAGCACAGATACGCAGTATTTT.

This clonotype appeared a few times. The V gene is TRBV7-8, the J gene TRBJ1-1; 10 bases map to TRBD1. The germline gives CDR1 SGHVS, CDR2 FQNEAQ. V was pared by 4 bases and J by 1 base, with 12 bases of the junction left unmatched. The CDR3 covers 18 residues. The CDR3 nucleotides are TGTGCCAGCAGCTCTACCCGGGACAGGGGCGAACCGAACACTGAAGCTTTCTTT. This codes for CASSSTRDRGEPNTEAFF.

This chain uses TRBV30 with TRBJ2-2, with D perhaps matching TRBD1 or TRBD2 (6 bases each). Between the trimmed V and J ends, which lost 1 base and 9 bases, there was a span of 12 bases. The CDR3 covers 13 residues. From germline, CDR1 is GTSNPN and CDR2 SVGIG (reference sequence). The CDR3 spells CAWSDGGPRELFF. CDR3 nucleotide sequence: TGTGCCTGGAGTGACGGGGGCCCGAGGGAGCTGTTTTTT. Variable domain in full (rest from reference TRBV30 and TRBJ2-2): SQTIHQWPATLVQPVGSPLSLECTVEGTSNPNLYWYRQAAGRGLQLLFYSVGIGQISSEVPQNLSASRPQDRQFILSSKKLLLSDSGFYLCAWSDGGPRELFFGEGSRLTVL.

The chain carries TRBV12-3 or TRBV12-4 and TRBJ2-2, with D uncertain. Trimming removed 3 bases at V and 3 bases at J, with 8 bases between. CDR3 size: 14 residues. The CDR3 DNA reads TGTGCCAGCAGTTTCAGTTGGGACACCGGGGAGCTGTTTTTT. Encoded protein: CASSFSWDTGELFF.